The 19 T cell receptor beta chains reported below all come from one sample, sequenced in a study of blood T cell repertoires in COVID-19. Repertoires were generated with immunoSEQ multiplex PCR, while TCRdb's copy carries only in-frame clones and drops some. The sample consists of about 33,000 clones, approximately 85% of them appearing once. The sequenced sample was peripheral blood. These receptors came from a man aged 55 to 69 with active COVID-19.

The gene calls are TRBV5-1 and TRBJ2-1; TRBD1 matches at 12 bases. The CDR3 sequence is 16 residues long. CDR1 SGHRS and CDR2 YFSETQ come from the germline V gene. Trimming cost V 0 bases and J 8 bases; bases outside gene matches: 6. DNA for the CDR3: TGCGCCAGCAGCTTGGGCGGGACAGGGGGCTGGGATGAGCAGTTCTTC. Its translation is CASSLGGTGGWDEQFF.

This chain connects TRBV9 to TRBJ2-5, with 8 bases aligning to TRBD2. J gave up 5 bases and V 2 bases, and 5 bases lay outside the gene matches. Looked up from germline, CDR1 is SGDLS and CDR2 is YYNGEE. The CDR3 is made up of 14 amino acids. CDR3: CASSVSGTLETQYF. The CDR3, as DNA: TGTGCCAGCAGCGTTAGCGGGACTCTGGAGACCCAGTACTTC.

This sequence joins TRBV6-2 or TRBV6-3 and TRBJ2-4, with a weak D call TRBD2 (6 bases). Between the trimmed V and J ends, which lost 3 bases and 0 bases, there was a span of 12 bases. Germline-derived CDR1 and CDR2 are MNHEY and SVGEGT. The CDR3 extends over 16 amino acids. CDR3 sequence (DNA): TGTGCCAGCAGTTATCTTAGCGGCTTAGCCAAAAACATTCAGTACTTC. Translating gives CASSYLSGLAKNIQYF.

This clone was picked up one time. The chain links TRBV5-1 to TRBJ2-3, with TRBD2 identical over 9 bases. The germline V gene has CDR1 SGHRS and CDR2 YFSETQ. J gave up 3 bases and V 5 bases, and 7 bases lay outside the gene matches. CDR3 length: 15 residues. CDR3 in DNA: TGCGCCAGCAGGATAGCGGGAGAGTCGACAGATACGCAGTATTTT. Translated, it gives CASRIAGESTDTQYF.

The V call is TRBV18, the J call TRBJ2-7; 13 bases align to TRBD2. The J segment lost 3 bases and the V segment lost 3 bases, leaving 2 bases of the junction unmatched. Germline V gene sequence: CDR1 KGHSH, CDR2 LQKENI. CDR3 length: 15 amino acids. The CDR3 nucleotides read TGTGCCAGCTCACCCGGACTAGCGGGGGTCTACGAGCAGTACTTC. Its protein is CASSPGLAGVYEQYF.

This rearrangement joins TRBV28 to TRBJ1-2; D gene ambiguous. CDR3 length: 12 amino acids. Germline loops: CDR1 MDHEN, CDR2 SYDVKM. V was pared by 1 base and J by 5 bases, with 5 bases between. CDR3: CASSLYLYGYTF. In nucleotides, the CDR3 is TGTGCCAGCAGTTTATACCTATATGGCTACACCTTC.

The chain carries TRBV28 and TRBJ1-5, with D perhaps matching TRBD1 (6 bases). The CDR3 is 14 amino acids. CDR1 MDHEN and CDR2 SYDVKM come from the germline V gene. Trimming pared 10 bases from V and 6 bases from J, leaving 19 bases between. The CDR3 nucleotides read TGTGCCAACCAAAAACAGGGCAAGGGTCAGCCCCAGCATTTT. It encodes CANQKQGKGQPQHF.

The rearrangement links TRBV7-9 to TRBJ1-2; possible D gene TRBD1, 6 bases. CDR1 is SEHNR and CDR2 is FQNEAQ in the germline V gene (reference sequence). CDR3 length: 15 residues. V was shortened by 1 base and J by 5 bases, with 14 bases between the two germline ends. In DNA, the CDR3 is TGTGCCAGCAGCTTAGACCAACAGGGTGATTATGGCTACACCTTC. Its translation is CASSLDQQGDYGYTF.

The chain couples TRBV29-1 to TRBJ2-4; 12 nucleotides line up with TRBD2. This CDR3 comprises 16 residues. Per the germline V gene, CDR1 is SQVTM and CDR2 is ANQGSEA. V lost 5 bases to trimming and J lost 2 bases; unmatched junction nucleotides: 7. CDR3 protein: CSVLASGRAPKNIQYF. DNA for the CDR3: TGCAGCGTTTTAGCTAGCGGGAGGGCCCCCAAAAACATTCAGTACTTC.

This clone was observed a single time. CDR3 protein: CASSLGGREREWYNEQFF. The CDR3 nucleotides are TGTGCCAGCAGCTTAGGGGGGCGGGAGCGGGAGTGGTACAATGAGCAGTTCTTC. The chain recombines TRBV11-2 with TRBJ2-1; 8 nucleotides match TRBD2. V lost 1 base and J lost 4; bases outside the gene matches: 12. The germline V gene encodes CDR1 SGHAT and CDR2 FQNNGV. This CDR3 comprises 18 residues. The full variable domain, with the rest looked up from reference TRBV11-2 and TRBJ2-1, is EAGVAQSPRYKIIEKRQSVAFWCNPISGHATLYWYQQILGQGPKLLIQFQNNGVVDDSQLPKDRFSAERLKGVDSTLKIQPAKLEDSAVYLCASSLGGREREWYNEQFFGPGTRLTVL.

This rearrangement joins TRBV18 to TRBJ2-1; D is perhaps TRBD2 (5 bases). The CDR3 spans 15 residues. The V gene lost 6 bases and the J gene lost 5 bases, with 17 bases spanning the gap. CDR1 KGHSH and CDR2 LQKENI come from the germline V gene. CDR3 bases: TGTGCCAGCTCTCCGGGTCTAGCTGATAACAATGAGCAGTTCTTC. Its translation: CASSPGLADNNEQFF. Filled out from reference TRBV18 and TRBJ2-1, the complete variable domain reads NAGVMQNPRHLVRRRGQEARLRCSPMKGHSHVYWYRQLPEEGLKFMVYLQKENIIDESGMPKERFSAEFPKEGPSILRIQQVVRGDSAAYFCASSPGLADNNEQFFGPGTRLTVL.

This clone was detected only once. This chain joins TRBV2 and TRBJ2-1, with D perhaps TRBD1 (6 bases). The CDR3 consists of 14 residues. Germline CDR1 SNHLY, CDR2 FYNNEI. V was shortened by 6 bases and J by 8 bases, with 17 bases between the two germline ends. The CDR3 spells CASRVQGPQDEQFF. The CDR3 DNA is TGTGCCAGCAGGGTACAGGGCCCTCAGGATGAGCAGTTCTTC.

The chain joins TRBV9 to TRBJ2-3; tentative D call: TRBD2 (7 bases). V gave up 0 bases and J gave up 3 bases, with 17 bases separating them. Germline CDR1 reads SGDLS; CDR2 reads YYNGEE. The CDR3 runs to 17 residues. This CDR3 is CASSVDGGGAGTDTQYF. In DNA form, the CDR3 reads TGTGCCAGCAGCGTAGATGGGGGGGGCGCGGGAACAGATACGCAGTATTTT.

This clone was detected a few times. V gene TRBV10-1 combines with J gene TRBJ2-7; TRBD2 agrees at 7 bases. J lost 2 bases, V lost 4 bases, and 5 bases had no gene match. Germline-derived CDR1 and CDR2 are WNHNN and SYGVQD (reference sequence). CDR3 size: 14 residues. CDR3 sequence (DNA): TGCGCCAGCAGTGCGCGGGAGCGACCCTACGAGCAGTACGTC. Translating it yields CASSARERPYEQYV.

This clone was observed a handful of times. The V gene is TRBV7-2, the J gene TRBJ1-5; possible D gene TRBD1, 5 bases. The germline V and J ends were trimmed by 1 base and 7 bases, with 8 bases remaining between them. The CDR3 has 13 residues. Germline V CDR1 and CDR2: SGHTA, FQGNSA. The CDR3 here is CASSLGGGQPQHF. The CDR3 bases are TGTGCCAGCAGCTTAGGGGGGGGGCAGCCCCAGCATTTT.

The chain joins TRBV10-1 to TRBJ2-7, with 7 bases aligning to TRBD1. The CDR3 length is 14 residues. Per germline, CDR1 WNHNN and CDR2 SYGVQD (reference sequence). Unmatched junction bases numbered 6, after V lost 2 bases and J lost 5 bases. CDR3 DNA: TGCGCCAGCAGTGAGACGGGACAGAGGAACGAGCAGTACTTC. It codes for CASSETGQRNEQYF.

The rearrangement uses TRBV5-1 and TRBJ2-1, with D maybe TRBD2 (6 bases). The CDR3 consists of 16 residues. V was cut by 0 bases and J by 2 bases, with 12 bases left in between. Germline V gives CDR1 SGHRS, CDR2 YFSETQ. The CDR3 nucleotides are TGCGCCAGCAGCTTGGATGGCGGGACGACCTACAATGAGCAGTTCTTC. It encodes CASSLDGGTTYNEQFF.

V is TRBV7-9 and J is TRBJ2-3, with TRBD1 identical over 8 bases. Germline V CDR1 and CDR2: SEHNR, FQNEAQ (reference sequence). The CDR3 runs to 13 residues. Unmatched junction bases numbered 2, after V lost 4 bases and J lost 5 bases. CDR3 in DNA: TGTGCCAGCAGCTCGGACAGGGAAGATACGCAGTATTTT. Encoded protein: CASSSDREDTQYF.

This clone came up once. CDR3 protein: CASSTPPRSVIQYF. The CDR3 coding sequence is TGTGCCAGTAGTACCCCTCCTAGGTCCGTCATTCAGTACTTC. The rearrangement uses TRBV19 and TRBJ2-4, with D uncertain. Germline CDR1 LNHDA, CDR2 SQIVND (reference sequence). The CDR3 consists of 14 residues. The germline V and J ends were trimmed by 4 bases and 9 bases, with 16 bases remaining between them.